This TCR beta chain was observed in a study of human T cells and chemical hapten exposure. TCRdb processed the RACE reads anew with MiXCR; each CDR3 protein has one entry. This sample has fewer than 80,000 distinct CDR3 sequences, with under 13% found just once. The germline CDR1 and CDR2 sequences are DFQATT and SNEGSKA (reference sequence). This CDR3 spans 14 amino acids. A few counts support this clonotype. The junction and the germline gene differ at one end; a read error may be behind it. Described time point: patch test 2, 6 weeks after DPC sensitization. Noted treatment: therapeutic diphenylcyclopropenone sensitization with weekly scalp DPC.

The chain recombines TRBV20-1 with TRBJ2-7; 10 bases map to TRBD2. The sample in question was whole blood, obtained in connection with sensitization to the hapten diphenylcyclopropenone (DPC). The TCR sequence derives from a woman aged 45-65 years with alopecia areata. Some clones in this sample may be carry-over from other donors' samples. CDR3 sequence reads: CSARDSGRIYEQYF. CDR3 nucleotides: TGCAGTGCGAGAGATAGCGGGAGGATTTACGAGCAGTACTTC.